The 29 T cell receptor beta chains below come from one sample, sequenced in a study of shared clonotypes between healthy human individuals. Data came from immunoSEQ multiplex PCR; TCRdb stores just in-frame clones and leaves some out. The profile shows a few million clones, more than 85% of them singletons. The sequenced sample consisted of naive CD4+ T cells from PBMCs. As for subset: CD45RA+ positively selected. The source is a man in his late teens or twenties in good health. Some clones in this sample may be carry-over from other donors' samples.

With respect to this clone: Other DNA sequences in this specimen translate into the identical CDR3. The rearrangement links TRBV5-1 to TRBJ1-4; TRBD1 agrees at 9 bases. The trim removed 4 bases at V and 7 bases at J, leaving 8 bases unmatched. The CDR3 is made up of 15 amino acids. Germline V gene data show CDR1 as SGHRS and CDR2 as YFSETQ. CDR3 bases: TGCGCCAGCAGCCTCCTGACAGGGGGGAGTGAAAAACTGTTTTTT. Translation gives CASSLLTGGSEKLFF.

This CDR3 is CASSWRDIRNSPLHF. In DNA form, the CDR3 reads TGTGCCAGCAGCTGGAGGGACATCCGTAATTCACCCCTCCACTTT. V gene TRBV7-2 combines with J gene TRBJ1-6; possibly TRBD1 for D (6 bases). This CDR3 has 15 residues. Germline lookup yields CDR1 SGHTA and CDR2 FQGNSA. V lost 4 bases and J 6 bases, leaving 13 bases between the germline ends.

V gene TRBV7-2 combines with J gene TRBJ2-3; 8 nucleotides match TRBD2. V was pared by 5 bases and J by 8 bases, with 12 bases of the junction left unmatched. CDR3 length: 15 residues. Per germline, CDR1 SGHTA and CDR2 FQGNSA. The CDR3 reads CASSRRGLAQITQYF. The CDR3 DNA is TGTGCCAGCAGCCGGAGAGGACTAGCTCAGATTACGCAGTATTTT.

The chain uses TRBV9 and TRBJ2-5; TRBD2 agrees at 7 bases. The germline gives CDR1 SGDLS, CDR2 YYNGEE. Trimming cost V 3 bases and J 4 bases; bases outside gene matches: 9. The length of the CDR3 is 15 residues. CDR3 DNA sequence: TGTGCCAGCAGCGGGGAGGGCCTATCCGGAGAGACCCAGTACTTC. This encodes CASSGEGLSGETQYF.

The V call is TRBV19, the J call TRBJ2-6; perhaps TRBD2 as D (5 bases). Germline loops: CDR1 LNHDA, CDR2 SQIVND (reference sequence). The CDR3 is 17 residues long. The V and J ends lost 7 bases and 0 bases respectively, with 16 bases between them. The CDR3 is CASIRSGGHSGANVLTF. CDR3 DNA sequence: TGTGCCAGTATCCGGAGCGGAGGCCACTCTGGGGCCAACGTCCTGACTTTC.

This clone was seen a single time. The chain is built from TRBV7-3 and TRBJ2-7, with 12 bases that match TRBD1. The V gene end was trimmed by 6 bases and the J gene end by 5 bases; junction bases not matched to a gene: 5. The CDR3 runs 14 residues. The germline gives CDR1 SGHTA, CDR2 FQGTGA. The CDR3 coding sequence is TGTGCCAGCAGTTCGGGACAGGGGGCCAACGAGCAGTACTTC. This translates into CASSSGQGANEQYF.

The V and J genes are TRBV5-4 and TRBJ1-1; no reliable D call. CDR3 length: 16 residues. Germline assignment: CDR1 SGHNT and CDR2 YYREEE (reference sequence). V gave up 0 bases and J gave up 3 bases, with 15 bases separating them. Here the CDR3 DNA reads TGTGCCAGCAGCTTGGGTAGGCAACGACCGGACACTGAAGCTTTCTTT. This sequence encodes CASSLGRQRPDTEAFF.

This chain uses TRBV5-1 with TRBJ2-1, with D perhaps TRBD2 (5 bases). The CDR3 runs 16 residues. Germline-derived CDR1 and CDR2 are SGHRS and YFSETQ. Trimming took 0 bases from V and 2 from J, leaving 12 bases between them. CDR3: CASSLDRGRAYNEQFF. In DNA form, the CDR3 reads TGCGCCAGCAGCTTGGATCGGGGTCGAGCCTACAATGAGCAGTTCTTC.

The CDR3 here is CASSPPGGVGYGYTF. CDR3 sequence (DNA): TGTGCCAGCAGCCCCCCGGGAGGTGTGGGCTATGGCTACACCTTC. The rearrangement uses TRBV9 and TRBJ1-2, with unresolved D. Deletions cut 4 bases from V and 4 bases from J, with 17 bases between. CDR3 length: 15 amino acids. Germline loops: CDR1 SGDLS, CDR2 YYNGEE.

Details on this clone: In the same sample, other DNA sequences code for this CDR3. This chain links TRBV5-1 with TRBJ2-3; 9 nucleotides match TRBD2. The V segment lost 4 bases and the J segment 0 bases; nucleotides outside the gene matches: 3. This CDR3 comprises 15 residues. Germline V CDR1 and CDR2: SGHRS, YFSETQ. The CDR3 protein is CASSDTSGSTDTQYF. CDR3 DNA sequence: TGCGCCAGCAGCGACACTAGCGGGAGCACAGATACGCAGTATTTT. Looking up the rest from reference TRBV5-1 and TRBJ2-3 gives the full variable domain: KAGVTQTPRYLIKTRGQQVTLSCSPISGHRSVSWYQQTPGQGLQFLFEYFSETQRNKGNFPGRFSGRQFSNSRSEMNVSTLELGDSALYLCASSDTSGSTDTQYFGPGTRLTVL.

The chain links TRBV15 to TRBJ2-2, with 10 bases matching TRBD1. V lost 2 bases to trimming and J lost 4 bases; unmatched junction nucleotides: 7. This CDR3 has 17 amino acids. The germline V gene encodes CDR1 LNHNV and CDR2 YYDKDF (reference sequence). CDR3 residues: CATSRKGQGFGTGELFF. CDR3 sequence (DNA): TGTGCCACCAGCAGAAAGGGACAGGGGTTCGGCACCGGGGAGCTGTTTTTT.

This chain joins TRBV7-9 and TRBJ1-2; the D is unclear. Germline CDR1 and CDR2: SEHNR and FQNEAQ (reference sequence). Trimming stripped 2 bases from V and 4 bases from J, with 11 bases between. This CDR3 contains 14 residues. CDR3 nucleotide sequence: TGTGCCAGCAGCTTATTCTCACAGCCCTATGGCTACACCTTC. This sequence encodes CASSLFSQPYGYTF.

The rearrangement links TRBV6-1 to TRBJ2-2; D possibly corresponds to TRBD2 (5 bases). The CDR3 is made up of 13 amino acids. Trimming removed 4 bases at V and 12 bases at J, with 15 bases between. Germline CDR1 MNHNS, CDR2 SASEGT. The CDR3 region is CASSATWTAKLFF. The CDR3 DNA is TGTGCCAGCAGTGCCACCTGGACTGCTAAGCTGTTTTTT.

The V call is TRBV6-4, the J call TRBJ2-1; the D is unclear. The CDR3 sequence is 15 residues long. The V gene's germline CDR1 is MRHNA and CDR2 SNTAGT. Deletions cut 5 bases from V and 0 bases from J, with 11 bases between. CDR3 sequence: CASSLQSSSYNEQFF. DNA of the CDR3: TGTGCCAGCAGTTTACAATCTAGCTCCTACAATGAGCAGTTCTTC.

The chain uses TRBV5-6 and TRBJ1-1; unclear D gene. The CDR3 has 16 residues. Germline V gene sequence: CDR1 SGHDT, CDR2 YYEEEE. Trimming cost V 5 bases and J 2 bases, with 19 bases left between them. The CDR3 coding sequence is TGTGCCAGCAGAACTTACAGCAGACCGATAAACACTGAAGCTTTCTTT. Protein: CASRTYSRPINTEAFF.

In this sample, this clone turned up once. The chain combines TRBV29-1 with TRBJ2-1; tentatively, D is TRBD2 (6 bases). Germline values: CDR1 SQVTM, CDR2 ANQGSEA. CDR3 size: 14 residues. V was clipped by 3 bases and J by 2 bases, with 11 bases between them. This CDR3 is CSVEVSGPYNEQFF. In DNA, the CDR3 is TGCAGCGTTGAGGTTAGCGGCCCCTACAATGAGCAGTTCTTC.

This rearrangement joins TRBV19 to TRBJ2-3, with D tentatively TRBD1 (6 bases). CDR3 size: 15 residues. Trimming shortened V by 3 bases and J by 4 bases, and 14 bases separated the two germline ends. Per germline, CDR1 LNHDA and CDR2 SQIVND (reference sequence). DNA for the CDR3: TGTGCCAGTAGTATGAGGGGACAACTAGCAGATACGCAGTATTTT. Translating it yields CASSMRGQLADTQYF.

The chain's CDR3 is CASSLSLQVNEKLFF. CDR3 bases: TGCGCCAGCAGCTTGAGTCTACAGGTTAATGAAAAACTGTTTTTT. V usage is TRBV5-1 and J usage is TRBJ1-4, with D tentatively TRBD1 (5 bases). CDR1 SGHRS and CDR2 YFSETQ come from the germline V gene. Trimming shortened V by 1 base and J by 4 bases, and 11 bases separated the two germline ends. The CDR3 has 15 residues.

This clone has only one observation. V and J are TRBV4-1 and TRBJ2-1, with D hard to call. The germline V gene encodes CDR1 MGHRA and CDR2 YSYEKL. CDR3 length: 14 residues. Between the trimmed V and J ends, which lost 1 base and 4 bases, there was a span of 8 bases. As DNA, the CDR3 is TGCGCCAGCAGCCAAGGGGTCTTGTACAATGAGCAGTTCTTC. As protein: CASSQGVLYNEQFF.

This chain uses TRBV30 with TRBJ2-1; 7 nucleotides align to TRBD1. The CDR3 covers 13 residues. The V gene end was trimmed by 2 bases and the J gene end by 7 bases; junction bases not matched to a gene: 5. Germline CDR1 and CDR2: GTSNPN and SVGIG (reference sequence). The CDR3, as DNA: TGTGCCTGGAGTCGGGACAGCCCTAATGAGCAGTTCTTC. Protein: CAWSRDSPNEQFF.

The V gene is TRBV6-4, the J gene TRBJ2-1; 16 bases map to TRBD2. Trimming at V came to 0 bases and at J to 7 bases, leaving 9 bases not matched to a gene. The germline CDR1 and CDR2 sequences are MRHNA and SNTAGT. This CDR3 region has 19 residues. CDR3 nucleotide sequence: TGTGCCAGCAGTGACTCCTGGGGACTAGCGGGAGGGCGGGTGAATGAGCAGTTCTTC. Translating gives CASSDSWGLAGGRVNEQFF.

The V call is TRBV2, the J call TRBJ2-6; no firm D call. This CDR3 is built from 15 residues. Germline CDR1 SNHLY, CDR2 FYNNEI. Trimming stripped 4 bases from V and 0 bases from J, with 7 bases between. CDR3 residues: CASSGTSSGANVLTF. Here the CDR3 DNA reads TGTGCCAGCAGTGGAACCTCCTCTGGGGCCAACGTCCTGACTTTC.

This chain joins TRBV5-1 and TRBJ2-2; 7 nucleotides align to TRBD1. Per germline, CDR1 SGHRS and CDR2 YFSETQ. With 2 bases clipped from V and 5 bases from J, the junction kept 6 bases outside the gene matches. The length of the CDR3 is 15 residues. This CDR3 is CASSFRSGGTGELFF. CDR3 DNA sequence: TGCGCCAGCAGCTTCAGGTCAGGGGGAACCGGGGAGCTGTTTTTT.

This chain connects TRBV6-5 to TRBJ2-2; possibly TRBD1 or TRBD2 for D (5 bases each). Germline CDR1 reads MNHEY; CDR2 reads SVGAGI. The CDR3 runs to 12 residues. Between the trimmed V and J ends, which lost 6 bases and 7 bases, there was a span of 9 bases. As DNA, the CDR3 is TGTGCCAGCAGCCAGAGGGGCGGGGAGCTGTTTTTT. Protein: CASSQRGGELFF.

This chain connects TRBV10-3 to TRBJ2-1; 11 bases are shared with TRBD2. CDR1 is ENHRY and CDR2 is SYGVKD in the germline V gene. The CDR3 spans 17 residues. V trimming: 10 bases; J trimming: 0 bases; junction bases outside the gene matches: 11. The CDR3 nucleotides are TGTGCCACCATGGGCCTACTAGCGGGAGACTCCTACAATGAGCAGTTCTTC. This sequence encodes CATMGLLAGDSYNEQFF.

This chain uses TRBV6-5 with TRBJ2-7, with 8 bases fitting TRBD1. Germline V gene data show CDR1 as MNHEY and CDR2 as SVGAGI. The ends lost 2 bases at V and 2 bases at J; junction bases unmatched: 8. The CDR3 has 16 residues. CDR3 nucleotides: TGTGCCAGCAGTTACACCAGGACAGGGACTCCCTACGAGCAGTACTTC. Translation: CASSYTRTGTPYEQYF.

This clone was seen more than once but under ten times. At the DNA level, this CDR3 is encoded by other sequences in the same sample as well. This sequence joins TRBV5-4 and TRBJ2-3; 10 bases fit TRBD2. Trimming removed 3 bases from V and 0 bases from J; junction bases left unmatched: 1. Germline values: CDR1 SGHNT, CDR2 YYREEE (reference sequence). The CDR3 is made up of 15 amino acids. DNA for the CDR3: TGTGCCAGCAGCTCGACTAGCGGGAGCACAGATACGCAGTATTTT. Translation gives CASSSTSGSTDTQYF.

The CDR3 reads CARGRKNSPLHF. In DNA form, the CDR3 reads TGTGCCCGGGGACGCAAAAATTCACCCCTCCACTTT. The V gene is TRBV30, the J gene TRBJ1-6; D perhaps matches TRBD1 (5 bases). CDR1 and CDR2 (germline): GTSNPN, SVGIG (reference sequence). The V end lost 8 bases, the J end lost 7 bases, and 12 bases lay between the germline ends. The CDR3 runs to 12 residues.

This chain joins TRBV2 and TRBJ2-3; D call uncertain. The CDR3 extends over 12 amino acids. From germline, CDR1 is SNHLY and CDR2 FYNNEI. The V end lost 4 bases, the J end lost 6 bases, and 8 bases lay between the germline ends. CDR3 residues: CASSVSVDTQYF. The CDR3 nucleotides read TGTGCCAGCAGTGTCTCGGTTGATACGCAGTATTTT.